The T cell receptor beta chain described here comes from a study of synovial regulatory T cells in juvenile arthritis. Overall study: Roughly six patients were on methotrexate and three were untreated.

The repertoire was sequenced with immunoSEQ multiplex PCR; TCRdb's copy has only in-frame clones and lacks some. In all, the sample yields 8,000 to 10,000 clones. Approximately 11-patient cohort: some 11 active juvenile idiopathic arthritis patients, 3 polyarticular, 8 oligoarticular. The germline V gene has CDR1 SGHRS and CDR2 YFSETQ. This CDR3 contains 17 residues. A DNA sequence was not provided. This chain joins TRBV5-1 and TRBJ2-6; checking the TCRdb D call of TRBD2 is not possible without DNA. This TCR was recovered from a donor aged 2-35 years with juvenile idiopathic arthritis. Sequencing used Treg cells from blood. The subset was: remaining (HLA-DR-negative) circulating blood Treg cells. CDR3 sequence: CASSALAGGPGANVLTF.